The 32 T cell receptor beta chains below were found in one sample sequenced in a study of CD8 T cells in Susac syndrome. Random hexamers were used to reverse transcribe an amount of about 0.5 to 1 ug RNA. In TCRdb, the immunoSEQ multiplex PCR reads were re-called with MiXCR into one record per CDR3 protein. The data hold about 110,000 distinct CDR3 sequences, with around 95% observed a single time. Material for sequencing was CD4+ T cells from PBMCs. The source is a human donor in good health.

The chain joins TRBV29-1 to TRBJ1-2; D is unclear. The CDR3 is 11 amino acids. Per germline, CDR1 SQVTM and CDR2 ANQGSEA. V lost 2 bases to trimming and J lost 4 bases, with 5 bases between them. This chain's CDR3 is CSVELSYGYTF. In nucleotides, the CDR3 is TGCAGCGTTGAATTAAGCTATGGCTACACCTTC.

The chain carries TRBV6-2 or TRBV6-3 and TRBJ1-1; no clear D. The CDR3 is 13 amino acids. V shed 2 bases and J shed 1 base, with 5 bases lying between them. Germline CDR1 MNHEY, CDR2 SVGEGT. CDR3 sequence (DNA): TGTGCCAGCAGTTACCTGGGGAACACTGAAGCTTTCTTT. It encodes CASSYLGNTEAFF.

V is TRBV30 and J is TRBJ2-5; tentative D call: TRBD2 (5 bases). CDR1 is GTSNPN and CDR2 is SVGIG in the germline V gene (reference sequence). Deletions cut 0 bases from V and 5 bases from J, with 16 bases between. The CDR3 has 15 amino acids. This CDR3 is CAWSVSEALAETQYF. The CDR3 coding sequence is TGTGCCTGGAGTGTCTCGGAGGCGCTTGCTGAGACCCAGTACTTC.

The CDR3 sequence: CASKTSGGQGPDTQYF. In DNA, the CDR3 is TGTGCCAGCAAGACTAGCGGGGGGCAGGGGCCAGATACGCAGTATTTT. The rearrangement uses TRBV2 and TRBJ2-3; 13 bases map to TRBD2. The germline CDR1 and CDR2 sequences are SNHLY and FYNNEI. The CDR3 length is 16 residues. V was clipped by 7 bases and J by 4 bases; unmatched bases: 8.

V and J are TRBV7-2 and TRBJ2-7; 7 nucleotides align to TRBD2. The CDR3 extends over 15 amino acids. The germline V gene encodes CDR1 SGHTA and CDR2 FQGNSA. J lost 0 bases, V lost 5 bases, and 7 bases had no gene match. The CDR3 nucleotides are TGTGCCAGCAGCACCAATAGCGGGTCCTCCTACGAGCAGTACTTC. This translates into CASSTNSGSSYEQYF.

The chain has TRBV18 and TRBJ2-1; D is ambiguous. Germline CDR1 KGHSH, CDR2 LQKENI. This CDR3 has 14 residues. Trimming left V 3 bases short and J 5 bases short, with 11 bases between. The CDR3, as DNA: TGTGCCAGCTCACCTCTAACGAGGAACAATGAGCAGTTCTTC. Translating it yields CASSPLTRNNEQFF.

The genes are TRBV5-1 and TRBJ2-2; D may be TRBD1 or TRBD2 (5 bases each). This CDR3 is 16 amino acids long. The germline V gene encodes CDR1 SGHRS and CDR2 YFSETQ. V was trimmed by 0 bases and J by 2 bases, leaving 11 bases between them. CDR3 sequence (DNA): TGCGCCAGCAGCTTGGTGGGGACCGTAAACACCGGGGAGCTGTTTTTT. It translates to CASSLVGTVNTGELFF.

The V and J genes are TRBV29-1 and TRBJ2-5; D call uncertain. Germline lookup yields CDR1 SQVTM and CDR2 ANQGSEA. Trimming took 4 bases from V and 0 from J, leaving 12 bases between them. This CDR3 has 14 amino acids. The CDR3 DNA sequence: TGCAGCGTTGGAGGCCCCTCGTACCAAGAGACCCAGTACTTC. Its protein is CSVGGPSYQETQYF.

The rearrangement uses TRBV29-1 and TRBJ2-7; a weak D match, TRBD1 (6 bases). This CDR3 spans 15 amino acids. Trimming shortened V by 4 bases and J by 3 bases, and 19 bases separated the two germline ends. Germline lookup yields CDR1 SQVTM and CDR2 ANQGSEA. The CDR3 protein is CSVVALRTAVYEQYF. CDR3 nucleotides: TGCAGCGTTGTAGCCCTGAGGACAGCAGTCTACGAGCAGTACTTC.

This clonotype appeared once. V gene TRBV5-1 combines with J gene TRBJ2-2; 7 bases fit TRBD1. CDR3 length: 14 amino acids. Trimming cost V 4 bases and J 4 bases; bases outside gene matches: 4. Per the germline V gene, CDR1 is SGHRS and CDR2 is YFSETQ. For the CDR3, the DNA is TGCGCCAGCAGCATGACAGGGACCACCGGGGAGCTGTTTTTT. Protein: CASSMTGTTGELFF.

Of note for this clonotype: One end of the junction fails to match germline, which may point to a read error. The gene calls are TRBV5-1 and TRBJ2-7, with 7 bases that match TRBD1. Germline V gives CDR1 SGHRS, CDR2 YFSETQ. The CDR3 extends over 13 amino acids. CDR3 residues: CASSLTGSYEQYF. CDR3 nucleotides: TGTGCCAGTAGTCTGACAGGGTCCTACGAGCAGTACTTC.

The chain joins TRBV6-5 to TRBJ1-1; 7 bases are shared with TRBD1. J lost 2 bases, V lost 2 bases, and 5 bases had no gene match. Per the germline V gene, CDR1 is MNHEY and CDR2 is SVGAGI. CDR3 length: 15 amino acids. Here the CDR3 reads CASSYQRTGNTEAFF. The CDR3 coding sequence is TGTGCCAGCAGTTACCAAAGGACAGGAAACACTGAAGCTTTCTTT.

The chain carries TRBV30 and TRBJ2-7; D gene ambiguous. This CDR3 comprises 14 residues. CDR1 GTSNPN and CDR2 SVGIG come from the germline V gene (reference sequence). V dropped 2 bases and J dropped 2 bases, with 13 bases sitting between them. The CDR3 sequence: CAWSPKGATYEQYF. CDR3 coding DNA: TGTGCCTGGAGTCCTAAGGGTGCTACCTACGAGCAGTACTTC.

In its sample, this clonotype was seen once. The V call is TRBV23-1, the J call TRBJ2-5; no clear D gene. TRBV23-1 is classed as an ORF, of uncertain function. The CDR3 sequence is 12 residues long. V lost 7 bases and J lost 2, with 8 bases in between. The chain's CDR3 is CASMVGQETQYF. The DNA of the CDR3 is TGCGCCAGCATGGTGGGGCAAGAGACCCAGTACTTC.

The gene calls are TRBV3-1 and TRBJ1-1; D is perhaps TRBD1 (5 bases). Trimming cost V 3 bases and J 7 bases, with 15 bases left between them. The germline CDR1 and CDR2 sequences are LGHDT and YNNKEL (reference sequence). This CDR3 spans 14 amino acids. CDR3 nucleotide sequence: TGTGCCAGCAGCCAGCGCCGGGACGCACTTGAAGCTTTCTTT. Translated, it gives CASSQRRDALEAFF. The full variable domain, in which reference TRBV3-1 and TRBJ1-1 provide the parts outside the CDR3, is DTAVSQTPKYLVTQMGNDKSIKCEQNLGHDTMYWYKQDSKKFLKIMFSYNNKELIINETVPNRFSPKSPDKAHLNLHINSLELGDSAVYFCASSQRRDALEAFFGQGTRLTVV.

The CDR3 DNA follows: TGTGCCAGCAGTTTCATCGGGGAGACCCAGTACTTC. It yields the protein CASSFIGETQYF. V is TRBV12-3 or TRBV12-4 and J is TRBJ2-5; D remains unclear. V lost 3 bases and J 5 bases, leaving 7 bases between the germline ends. The CDR3 is 12 residues long.

The chain uses TRBV12-3 or TRBV12-4 and TRBJ1-2, with D tentatively TRBD1 (5 bases). V shed 9 bases and J shed 1 base, with 15 bases lying between them. The CDR3 is 14 residues long. CDR3 sequence (DNA): TGTGCCAGTACCCCTCAGGGTCTTAACTATGGCTACACCTTC. As protein: CASTPQGLNYGYTF.

This clonotype was recorded only once. The chain recombines TRBV20-1 with TRBJ2-7; the match to TRBD2 covers 7 bases. The CDR3 loop spans 13 amino acids. Trimming took 5 bases from V and 5 from J; bases not matched to a gene: 9. Germline assignment: CDR1 DFQATT and CDR2 SNEGSKA (reference sequence). CDR3 nucleotides: TGCAGTGCTTCAACCGGCGGGAGAAACGAGCAGTACTTC. Amino acids: CSASTGGRNEQYF.

The rearrangement links TRBV9 to TRBJ1-4; D remains ambiguous. Germline-derived CDR1 and CDR2 are SGDLS and YYNGEE. The CDR3 spans 15 residues. Deletions cut 0 bases from V and 4 bases from J, with 10 bases between. Written as DNA, the CDR3 is TGTGCCAGCAGCGTAGTCGGCGATATTAATGAAAAACTGTTTTTT. Translating it yields CASSVVGDINEKLFF.

This clonotype was counted between two and nine times. The CDR3 region has the DNA TGTGCCAGCAGTCGGGACAATGAGCAGTTCTTC. Its translation is CASSRDNEQFF. The V call is TRBV28, the J call TRBJ2-1; D gene uncertain. The CDR3 is made up of 11 amino acids. CDR1 MDHEN and CDR2 SYDVKM come from the germline V gene. V was trimmed by 5 bases and J by 5 bases, leaving 4 bases between them.

The chain recombines TRBV3-1 with TRBJ2-3, with TRBD2 matching 12 bases. The CDR3 consists of 15 residues. With 4 bases clipped from V and 3 bases from J, the junction kept 2 bases outside the gene matches. Germline-derived CDR1 and CDR2 are LGHDT and YNNKEL (reference sequence). Written as DNA, the CDR3 is TGTGCCAGCAGCCCTGGACTAGCGGGGACAGATACGCAGTATTTT. This codes for CASSPGLAGTDTQYF.

This chain uses TRBV6-6 with TRBJ2-5; D is unclear. Germline V lookup: CDR1 MNHNY, CDR2 SVGAGI (reference sequence). Trimming cost V 5 bases and J 4 bases, with 11 bases left between them. The CDR3 is 13 amino acids. CDR3 bases: TGTGCCAGCAGTCGTTCCCAAAGAGAGACCCAGTACTTC. This sequence encodes CASSRSQRETQYF.

The V call is TRBV12-3 or TRBV12-4, the J call TRBJ2-7, with D perhaps matching TRBD1 (6 bases). The CDR3 is 14 residues long. The V end was cut by 5 bases, the J end by 5 bases, with 16 bases between. This CDR3 reads CASSLPQGSNEQYF. The CDR3 DNA is TGTGCCAGCAGTCTCCCCCAGGGGAGTAACGAGCAGTACTTC.

The chain couples TRBV7-9 to TRBJ2-6; the D is unclear. CDR3 size: 17 residues. Germline V gene sequence: CDR1 SEHNR, CDR2 FQNEAQ (reference sequence). Trimming stripped 5 bases from V and 0 bases from J, with 14 bases between. The CDR3 is CASSPRSGISGANVLTF. As DNA, the CDR3 is TGTGCCAGCAGCCCAAGGTCCGGAATCTCTGGGGCCAACGTCCTGACTTTC.

The chain employs TRBV3-1 and TRBJ1-6; 7 positions agree with TRBD1. The germline gives CDR1 LGHDT, CDR2 YNNKEL (reference sequence). This CDR3 region has 15 residues. Trimming took 8 bases from V and 8 from J; bases not matched to a gene: 12. The CDR3 here is CASGRYGTDDSPLHF. The DNA of the CDR3 is TGTGCCAGCGGCCGGTACGGGACAGACGATTCACCCCTCCACTTT.

V gene TRBV12-3 or TRBV12-4 combines with J gene TRBJ2-7; no firm D call. The V end was cut by 4 bases, the J end by 2 bases, with 9 bases between. This CDR3 has 13 residues. CDR3 coding DNA: TGTGCCAGCAGTTCCCGATTTACCTACGAGCAGTACTTC. It encodes CASSSRFTYEQYF.

The chain uses TRBV12-5 and TRBJ2-2; the match to TRBD2 covers 10 bases. The CDR3 has 14 amino acids. Trimming at V came to 7 bases and at J to 4 bases, leaving 3 bases not matched to a gene. The germline V gene encodes CDR1 LGHNT and CDR2 FRNRAP. The CDR3 here is CASATSGTTGELFF. CDR3 DNA: TGTGCTAGTGCCACTAGCGGGACCACCGGGGAGCTGTTTTTT.

The V and J genes are TRBV6-2 or TRBV6-3 and TRBJ2-2; 9 nucleotides match TRBD1. Trimming cost V 10 bases and J 5 bases; bases outside gene matches: 11. The CDR3 is 15 amino acids. Looked up from germline, CDR1 is MNHEY and CDR2 is SVGEGT. In nucleotides, the CDR3 is TGTGCCATTAGACGGACAGGGGTCAGGACCGGGGAGCTGTTTTTT. Protein product: CAIRRTGVRTGELFF.

The chain couples TRBV19 to TRBJ1-4; 10 bases fit TRBD1. J lost 7 bases, V lost 6 bases, and 8 bases had no gene match. The CDR3 totals 15 residues. Germline CDR1 is LNHDA and CDR2 is SQIVND (reference sequence). In DNA, the CDR3 is TGTGCCAGTAGCTGGGACAGGGGAAAGGGTGAAAAACTGTTTTTT. It specifies CASSWDRGKGEKLFF.

J is TRBJ2-7 and V is TRBV20-1; 8 nucleotides agree with TRBD1. V lost 2 bases to trimming and J lost 3 bases; unmatched junction nucleotides: 6. Germline V gene sequence: CDR1 DFQATT, CDR2 SNEGSKA (reference sequence). The CDR3 has 14 residues. The CDR3 coding sequence is TGCAGTGCTAGAAGTCCCGACAGGGGCTACGAGCAGTACTTC. It specifies CSARSPDRGYEQYF.

The J gene is TRBJ2-7, the V gene TRBV3-1; D is tentatively TRBD1 or TRBD2 (6 bases each). Trimming removed 7 bases at V and 3 bases at J, with 22 bases between. The CDR3 totals 16 residues. Germline V gene lookup returns CDR1 LGHDT and CDR2 YNNKEL (reference sequence). CDR3 region: CASNRQNRGQGYEQYF. The CDR3 nucleotides are TGTGCCAGCAACCGCCAGAACCGGGGGCAAGGCTACGAGCAGTACTTC.

The J gene is TRBJ1-1, the V gene TRBV2; D gene unclear. V dropped 8 bases and J dropped 0 bases, with 7 bases sitting between them. CDR1 and CDR2 (germline): SNHLY, FYNNEI. The CDR3 is made up of 12 amino acids. The CDR3 bases are TGTGCCAGCGTCCGGATGAACACTGAAGCTTTCTTT. Protein: CASVRMNTEAFF.